The 19 T cell receptor beta chains listed next were all sequenced from one sample in a study of CD8 T cells in ankylosing spondylitis (dated by TCRdb to between 2016 and 2019). The library was generated by 5' RACE. The listed sequencing device is Illumina HiSeq 2500. TCRdb itself trimmed the public reads at Q25 with fastp, ran MiXCR and retained productive beta chains. Each record represents a unique CDR3 protein, reported with the most common genes and DNA among its rows. This sample is represented by approximately 400,000 distinct CDR3 sequences; roughly 15% of them were singletons. Of the sample, 1% is held by the ten largest clones. Results and caveats for the whole study, not just this receptor: A TCR beta motif made up of several highly homologous amino acid variants appeared to be characteristic of blood from ankylosing spondylitis patients.

No antigen has been assigned to these receptors. Sequencing was done on a sample of blood, either unsorted or a sorted T cell fraction (not recorded which). These TCRs come from a male donor with ankylosing spondylitis.

The V and J genes are TRBV21-1 and TRBJ2-2. TRBV21-1 is assigned pseudogene status. This CDR3 is built from 13 residues. The CDR3 spells CVLAARWTGELFF. The CDR3 DNA reads as TGTGTCCTAGCGGCACGTTGGACCGGGGAGCTGTTTTTT.

The rearrangement links TRBV10-3 to TRBJ2-5; D might be TRBD1 or TRBD2, each matching 6 bases. From germline, CDR1 is ENHRY and CDR2 SYGVKD. The CDR3 length is 14 residues. Trimming left V 8 bases short and J 1 base short, with 14 bases between. The CDR3 DNA reads as TGTGCCATCGCGCTGGGGGGCAGCCAAGAGACCCAGTACTTC. Protein sequence: CAIALGGSQETQYF.

This rearrangement joins TRBV20-1 to TRBJ1-6; 7 bases fit TRBD1. V gave up 3 bases and J gave up 6 bases; unmatched junction bases: 5. CDR1 is DFQATT, CDR2 SNEGSKA, per germline (reference sequence). The CDR3 is 14 amino acids. The CDR3 DNA is TGCAGTGCTAGGGGGGACAGTGGTAATTCACCCCTCCACTTT. Amino acid sequence: CSARGDSGNSPLHF.

This clonotype was found many times. The CDR3 DNA is TGTGCCAGCAGCGTCGACATTAATCAGCCCCAGCATTTT. Translation gives CASSVDINQPQHF. The chain recombines TRBV11-2 with TRBJ1-5; D unresolved. Germline loops: CDR1 SGHAT, CDR2 FQNNGV. V lost 5 bases to trimming and J lost 4 bases, with 9 bases between them. CDR3 size: 13 residues.

The J gene is TRBJ2-3, the V gene TRBV29-1, with TRBD1 identical over 11 bases. The CDR3 extends over 15 amino acids. Trimming cost V 8 bases and J 4 bases; bases outside gene matches: 11. Germline CDR1 reads SQVTM; CDR2 reads ANQGSEA. The CDR3 region has the DNA TGCAGCATTTGTCTGGGACAGGGGGGAGCAGATACGCAGTATTTT. Amino acids: CSICLGQGGADTQYF.

This clonotype was found a few times. The genes are TRBV5-1 and TRBJ2-6, with D perhaps TRBD1 (6 bases). Germline CDR1 SGHRS, CDR2 YFSETQ. The CDR3 runs to 19 residues. V lost 4 bases and J 0 bases, leaving 20 bases between the germline ends. CDR3 sequence: CASSKRQVPTGSGANVLTF. The CDR3 DNA reads as TGCGCCAGCAGCAAAAGACAGGTCCCTACTGGCTCTGGGGCCAACGTCCTGACTTTC.

The chain's CDR3 is CSVNDRASSGNTIYF. The CDR3 DNA follows: TGCAGCGTGAACGACAGGGCCAGCTCTGGAAACACCATATATTTT. The chain couples TRBV29-1 to TRBJ1-3; 7 positions agree with TRBD1. CDR1 is SQVTM, CDR2 ANQGSEA, per germline. The J segment lost 0 bases and the V segment lost 6 bases, leaving 8 bases of the junction unmatched. The CDR3 has 15 residues.

A few counts support this clonotype. The chain has TRBV20-1 and TRBJ2-3; the D call may be TRBD1 or TRBD2 (5 bases each). V was trimmed by 6 bases and J by 3 bases, leaving 16 bases between them. The germline CDR1 and CDR2 sequences are DFQATT and SNEGSKA (reference sequence). The CDR3 contains 14 residues. CDR3 bases: TGCAGTGCAGCCGAGAGGGGCGGGACAGATACGCAGTATTTT. Its translation is CSAAERGGTDTQYF.

The sample holds a few counts of this clonotype. This sequence joins TRBV7-8 and TRBJ2-1; no firm D call. With 1 base removed from V and 5 bases from J, the gap between germline ends came to 9 bases. Germline loops: CDR1 SGHVS, CDR2 FQNEAQ. This CDR3 is 14 amino acids long. CDR3 bases: TGTGCCAGCAGCTTAGAAGGACCTAACAATGAGCAGTTCTTC. It yields the protein CASSLEGPNNEQFF.

This clonotype appeared a few times. This chain uses TRBV29-1 with TRBJ1-1, with 10 bases that match TRBD1. Germline CDR1 SQVTM, CDR2 ANQGSEA. The V segment lost 6 bases and the J segment 4 bases; nucleotides outside the gene matches: 8. This CDR3 spans 14 amino acids. The CDR3 DNA follows: TGCAGCGTACGACCGGGACAGGGGCCCACTGAAGCTTTCTTT. Translation: CSVRPGQGPTEAFF. Supplemented by reference TRBV29-1 and TRBJ1-1, the full variable domain reads SAVISQKPSRDICQRGTSLTIQCQVDSQVTMMFWYRQQPGQSLTLIATANQGSEATYESGFVIDKFPISRPNLTFSTLTVSNMSPEDSSIYLCSVRPGQGPTEAFFGQGTRLTVV.

The chain couples TRBV5-1 to TRBJ1-6, with TRBD1 matching over 7 bases. CDR1 is SGHRS and CDR2 is YFSETQ in the germline V gene. The ends lost 3 bases at V and 0 bases at J; junction bases unmatched: 3. CDR3 size: 16 residues. CDR3 sequence: CASSYGTVSYNSPLHF. CDR3 sequence (DNA): TGCGCCAGCAGCTACGGGACAGTCTCCTATAATTCACCCCTCCACTTT.

The chain is built from TRBV20-1 and TRBJ2-4; the D call may be TRBD1 or TRBD2 (5 bases each). The CDR3 length is 14 residues. V was trimmed by 2 bases and J by 2 bases, leaving 10 bases between them. The V gene's germline CDR1 is DFQATT and CDR2 SNEGSKA (reference sequence). In nucleotides, the CDR3 is TGCAGTGCTAGAATCCGGGACCCCAAAAACATTCAGTACTTC. This sequence encodes CSARIRDPKNIQYF.

The genes are TRBV3-1 and TRBJ2-6, with D unresolved. CDR3 length equals 15 residues. Germline V gene sequence: CDR1 LGHDT, CDR2 YNNKEL (reference sequence). V lost 1 base and J lost 0, with 4 bases in between. CDR3: CASSQGISGANVLTF. As DNA, the CDR3 is TGTGCCAGCAGCCAAGGCATCTCTGGGGCCAACGTCCTGACTTTC.

This sequence joins TRBV30 and TRBJ1-1, with D possibly matching TRBD1 (5 bases). V was pared by 8 bases and J by 3 bases, with 13 bases between. This CDR3 has 12 amino acids. CDR1 is GTSNPN and CDR2 is SVGIG in the germline V gene (reference sequence). The CDR3 DNA reads as TGTGCCGGATATACAGGATACACTGAAGCTTTCTTT. It translates to CAGYTGYTEAFF.

This clonotype was picked up a small number of times. This chain connects TRBV7-2 to TRBJ1-1, with D maybe TRBD1 (5 bases). The germline V gene has CDR1 SGHTA and CDR2 FQGNSA. Trimming removed 1 base from V and 1 base from J, with 13 bases in between. The CDR3 contains 16 residues. The CDR3 protein is CASSLVAGPSNTEAFF. The CDR3, as DNA: TGTGCCAGCAGCTTAGTCGCAGGGCCCTCGAACACTGAAGCTTTCTTT. Complete variable domain (other parts from reference TRBV7-2 and TRBJ1-1): GAGVSQSPSNKVTEKGKDVELRCDPISGHTALYWYRQSLGQGLEFLIYFQGNSAPDKSGLPSDRFSAERTGGSVSTLTIQRTQQEDSAVYLCASSLVAGPSNTEAFFGQGTRLTVV.

The genes are TRBV29-1 and TRBJ2-7; D might be TRBD1 (7 bases). The CDR3 covers 13 residues. V was clipped by 7 bases and J by 2 bases, with 15 bases between them. Germline-derived CDR1 and CDR2 are SQVTM and ANQGSEA. Here the CDR3 DNA reads TGCAGCGCCCGGAGGGACAGCCCCTACGAGCAGTACTTC. It encodes CSARRDSPYEQYF.

This clonotype came up a few times. The V and J genes are TRBV20-1 and TRBJ1-2, with unresolved D. Germline CDR1 reads DFQATT; CDR2 reads SNEGSKA (reference sequence). The V gene lost 3 bases and the J gene lost 1 base, with 6 bases spanning the gap. This CDR3 has 12 residues. The CDR3 DNA reads TGCAGTGCTAGTGCCATTAACTATGGCTACACCTTC. Protein: CSASAINYGYTF.

A few counts support this clonotype. This chain links TRBV5-1 with TRBJ2-3; 16 nucleotides agree with TRBD2. V was pared by 6 bases and J by 8 bases, with 9 bases of the junction left unmatched. CDR3 length: 16 residues. The germline CDR1 and CDR2 sequences are SGHRS and YFSETQ. This CDR3 is CASKPPGTSGGATQYF. CDR3 DNA sequence: TGCGCCAGCAAACCCCCGGGGACTAGCGGGGGGGCTACGCAGTATTTT.

This clonotype was counted a few times. The chain is built from TRBV20-1 and TRBJ1-1, with 8 bases fitting TRBD1. With 5 bases clipped from V and 5 bases from J, the junction kept 4 bases outside the gene matches. Germline loops: CDR1 DFQATT, CDR2 SNEGSKA (reference sequence). There are 12 residues in the CDR3. In DNA, the CDR3 is TGCAGTGCTGAACAGGGGGGGACTGAAGCTTTCTTT. This translates into CSAEQGGTEAFF.